This T cell receptor beta chain was found in a study of graft-versus-host responses after intestinal transplantation. Data came from immunoSEQ multiplex PCR; TCRdb stores just in-frame clones and leaves some out. The sample comprises around 92,000 clones, more than 75% of which are singletons, and approximately 1.5% rests with the top ten. The germline V gene encodes CDR1 SGHVS and CDR2 FQNEAQ. Trimming removed 4 bases from V and 1 base from J, with 12 bases in between. The CDR3 is 15 residues long. The chain recombines TRBV7-8 with TRBJ2-3; TRBD2 might be the D (6 bases). Sequenced material: PBMCs, taken 255 days after intestinal transplant. The clonotype originates from a human patient who received an intestinal transplant, so some T cells may come from the graft donor. The CDR3 is CASSWGVDGTDTQYF. The CDR3 DNA is TGTGCCAGCAGCTGGGGGGTGGATGGCACAGATACGCAGTATTTT.